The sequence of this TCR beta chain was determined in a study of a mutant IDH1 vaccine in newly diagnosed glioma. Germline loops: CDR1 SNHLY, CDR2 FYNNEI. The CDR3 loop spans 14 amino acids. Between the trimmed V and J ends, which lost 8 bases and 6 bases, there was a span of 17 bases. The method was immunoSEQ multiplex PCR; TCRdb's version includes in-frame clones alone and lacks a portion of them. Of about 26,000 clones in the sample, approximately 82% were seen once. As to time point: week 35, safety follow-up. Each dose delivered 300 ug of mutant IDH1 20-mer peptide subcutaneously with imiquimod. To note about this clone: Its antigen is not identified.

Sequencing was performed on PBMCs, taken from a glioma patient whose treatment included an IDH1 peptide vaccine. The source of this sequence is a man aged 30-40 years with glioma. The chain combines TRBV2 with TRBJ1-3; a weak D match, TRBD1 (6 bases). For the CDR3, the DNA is TGTGCCAGCTCGGTACAGGGACCGGCAAACACCATATATTTT. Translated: CASSVQGPANTIYF.